The 6 T cell receptor beta chains below come from one sample, sequenced in a study of CD8+CD57+ T cells in acquired aplastic anemia. The template used for profiling TCR beta VDJ and CDR3 was genomic DNA. TCRdb independently ran MiXCR on the reads; one entry per CDR3 protein. The sample lists about 190,000 distinct CDR3 sequences, around 59% occurring once. Sequences were obtained from sorted CD4+, CD8+, or CD8+CD57+ T cells (not recorded which) from PBMCs. The origin of the receptors is a human donor in good health, serving as a control.

This clonotype was seen more than once but under ten times. The rearrangement links TRBV7-9 to TRBJ2-7; D is uncertain. The V and J ends lost 5 bases and 4 bases respectively, with 9 bases between them. The CDR3 has 12 residues. Germline V gene lookup returns CDR1 SEHNR and CDR2 FQNEAQ (reference sequence). In DNA, the CDR3 is TGTGCCAGCAGCCCCTCCGTTTACGAGCAGTACTTC. This sequence encodes CASSPSVYEQYF.

The rearrangement joins TRBV7-9 to TRBJ2-7; 10 bases are a match to TRBD1. The V and J ends lost 5 bases and 7 bases, in that order; junction bases with no gene match: 8. Germline-derived CDR1 and CDR2 are SEHNR and FQNEAQ (reference sequence). There are 14 residues in the CDR3. CDR3 residues: CASSLGTGVREQYF. The CDR3 DNA reads as TGTGCCAGCAGCCTCGGGACAGGGGTTCGGGAGCAGTACTTC.

This clonotype was seen at least ten times. The chain is built from TRBV7-4 and TRBJ2-7, with 14 bases fitting TRBD2. This CDR3 contains 16 residues. The V gene's germline CDR1 is SGHVT and CDR2 SQSDAQ. J lost 7 bases, V lost 7 bases, and 12 bases had no gene match. The CDR3 spells CASTQTGTSGGVEQYF. CDR3 DNA sequence: TGTGCCAGCACCCAGACCGGGACTAGCGGGGGAGTGGAGCAGTACTTC. Filled out from reference TRBV7-4 and TRBJ2-7, the complete variable domain reads GAGVSQSPRYKVAKRGRDVALRCDSISGHVTLYWYRQTLGQGSEVLTYSQSDAQRDKSGRPSGRFSAERPERSVSTLKIQRTEQGDSAVYLCASTQTGTSGGVEQYFGPGTRLTVT.

J is TRBJ2-5 and V is TRBV20-1; 7 bases match TRBD1. The J call may be faulty, since TRBJ2-7 better matches the DNA end. The CDR3 sequence is 14 residues long. Per germline, CDR1 DFQATT and CDR2 SNEGSKA (reference sequence). The CDR3 DNA reads TGCAGTGCCTACGGGACAGCCAGGCCCTACGAGCAGTACTTC. It specifies CSAYGTARPYEQYF.

This clonotype was counted at least ten times. This chain joins TRBV19 and TRBJ2-1; 7 nucleotides line up with TRBD2. The CDR3 has 14 residues. Unmatched junction bases numbered 10, after V lost 4 bases and J lost 10 bases. The germline V gene has CDR1 LNHDA and CDR2 SQIVND (reference sequence). CDR3: CASSTGLRAGEQFF. CDR3 nucleotide sequence: TGTGCCAGTAGTACGGGACTCCGAGCGGGGGAGCAGTTCTTC.

This sequence joins TRBV7-8 and TRBJ2-1; no firm D call. Germline lookup yields CDR1 SGHVS and CDR2 FQNEAQ. V gave up 3 bases and J gave up 7 bases, with 13 bases separating them. This CDR3 region has 14 residues. CDR3 in amino acids: CASSLTTRENEQFF. CDR3 coding DNA: TGTGCCAGCAGCTTGACGACCAGAGAAAATGAGCAGTTCTTC.